Following are 13 T cell receptor beta chains from one sample sequenced in a study of low-dose radiotherapy and immunotherapy resistance in tumors. Time point of the sample: before trial treatment. Alpha and beta chains were covered, as first-strand cDNA relied on TRAV- and TRBV-specific primers. It was with a constant-region primer and a V-primer adapter that TCRs were amplified over around 20 PCR cycles. TCRdb re-analysed the reads in MiXCR, keeping a single row per CDR3 protein. The sample shows about 64,000 distinct CDR3 sequences, about 25% of them seen only once. The sample consisted of PBMCs, taken before treatment. The receptor source for this set is a male donor with rectosigmoid adenocarcinoma.

This clonotype was recorded many times. The chain recombines TRBV7-2 with TRBJ1-5; perhaps TRBD1 as D (5 bases). V was shortened by 0 bases and J by 6 bases, with 9 bases between the two germline ends. The V gene's germline CDR1 is SGHTA and CDR2 FQGNSA. The CDR3 spans 14 residues. The CDR3 protein is CASSLAGTSQPQHF. The CDR3 region has the DNA TGTGCCAGCAGCTTAGCGGGGACGTCTCAGCCCCAGCATTTT.

Concerning this clonotype: A far larger clone is just one base off, so this is likely a read error. The rearrangement links TRBV6-2 or TRBV6-3 to TRBJ1-2; 7 bases match TRBD1. The CDR3 spans 13 residues. V was clipped by 6 bases and J by 2 bases; unmatched bases: 3. Germline-derived CDR1 and CDR2 are MNHEY and SVGEGT. CDR3 loop: CASRPTGNYGYTF. CDR3 in DNA: TGTGCCAGCAGGCCGACAGGGAACTATGGCTACACCTTC.

This clonotype was seen ten or more times. This chain joins TRBV4-2 and TRBJ2-3; TRBD2 matches at 7 bases. The germline gives CDR1 LGHNA, CDR2 YNFKEQ. Trimming at V came to 1 base and at J to 1 base, leaving 5 bases not matched to a gene. The CDR3 has 16 residues. CDR3 sequence reads: CASSQATAGGTDTQYF. The CDR3, as DNA: TGTGCCAGCAGCCAAGCAACGGCGGGAGGCACAGATACGCAGTATTTT.

V gene TRBV9 combines with J gene TRBJ2-2; TRBD2 is a possible D gene (6 bases). This CDR3 region has 16 residues. CDR1 is SGDLS and CDR2 is YYNGEE in the germline V gene. V lost 2 bases to trimming and J lost 0 bases, with 11 bases between them. CDR3 in amino acids: CASSVTSSANTGELFF. In DNA form, the CDR3 reads TGTGCCAGCAGCGTCACTAGCAGCGCGAACACCGGGGAGCTGTTTTTT.

In this sample, this clonotype turned up many times. The CDR3 DNA is TGTGCCAGCAGTTTTCAGGGGACCGGGGAGCTGTTTTTT. Protein sequence: CASSFQGTGELFF. The gene calls are TRBV12-3 or TRBV12-4 and TRBJ2-2; perhaps TRBD1 as D (6 bases). The CDR3 contains 13 residues. The V and J ends lost 3 bases and 5 bases respectively, with 7 bases between them.

This clonotype has at least ten counts. J is TRBJ2-3 and V is TRBV6-2 or TRBV6-3, with 11 nucleotides matching TRBD2. The CDR3 length is 14 residues. V was pared by 6 bases and J by 2 bases, with 1 base of the junction left unmatched. From germline, CDR1 is MNHEY and CDR2 SVGEGT. CDR3: CASRTSGATDTQYF. CDR3 DNA: TGTGCCAGCAGGACTAGCGGGGCCACAGATACGCAGTATTTT.

Of note for this clonotype: A far more abundant clone sits one base away, making this likely a read error. The chain combines TRBV24-1 with TRBJ2-5; 10 nucleotides agree with TRBD2. The V gene's germline CDR1 is KGHDR and CDR2 SFDVKD. V dropped 5 bases and J dropped 11; count of bases not matched to a gene: 22. The CDR3 loop spans 18 amino acids. CDR3 coding DNA: TGTGCCACCAGTGGTGCTAGCGGGAGTTTTAGGGTTATGGATGAGCAGTACTTC. Protein sequence: CATSGASGSFRVMDEQYF.

This clonotype was seen ten or more times. The genes are TRBV20-1 and TRBJ2-2; 8 positions agree with TRBD1. The V gene's germline CDR1 is DFQATT and CDR2 SNEGSKA (reference sequence). The CDR3 length is 15 residues. The CDR3 DNA follows: TGCAGCTGCCGGGACAGGCTTTCGAACACCGGGGAGCTGTTTTTT. Its protein product is CSCRDRLSNTGELFF.

The table lists this clonotype with many counts. The chain combines TRBV7-2 with TRBJ1-1, with TRBD1 identical over 12 bases. Germline CDR1 is SGHTA and CDR2 is FQGNSA. This CDR3 is 14 amino acids long. V shed 5 bases, J shed 7 bases, and the junction held 5 bases outside the gene matches. The CDR3 is CASSPGQGAGEAFF. DNA of the CDR3: TGTGCCAGCAGCCCGGGACAGGGGGCAGGTGAAGCTTTCTTT.

This clonotype was detected many times. The rearrangement links TRBV7-8 to TRBJ2-7; D gene ambiguous. Per germline, CDR1 SGHVS and CDR2 FQNEAQ. The CDR3 is made up of 21 amino acids. V was trimmed by 2 bases and J by 0 bases, leaving 29 bases between them. CDR3 in amino acids: CASSLRTGFSYEQSFSYEQYF. CDR3 DNA sequence: TGTGCCAGCAGCTTACGAACCGGCTTCTCCTACGAGCAGAGCTTCTCCTACGAGCAGTACTTC.

This clonotype was seen ten or more times. The J gene is TRBJ1-2, the V gene TRBV29-1; possibly TRBD1 for D (6 bases). CDR1 SQVTM and CDR2 ANQGSEA come from the germline V gene. The CDR3 consists of 13 residues. The CDR3 region is CSDDDRMEYGYTF. As DNA, the CDR3 is TGCAGTGATGATGACAGGATGGAATATGGCTACACCTTC.

The V call is TRBV7-6, the J call TRBJ2-1, with 10 bases identical to TRBD1. CDR1 is SGHVS and CDR2 is FNYEAQ in the germline V gene. The junction had 5 bases not matched to a gene; V was cut back by 1 base and J by 8 bases. CDR3 length equals 15 residues. The CDR3 loop reads CASSLGFGTGDEQFF. The CDR3 DNA reads as TGTGCCAGCAGCTTAGGCTTCGGGACAGGGGATGAGCAGTTCTTC.

CDR3 region: CASSPRDIPYEQYF. The CDR3 DNA is TGTGCCAGCAGCCCCCGGGACATACCCTACGAGCAGTACTTC. J is TRBJ2-7 and V is TRBV9; weak D call: TRBD1 (6 bases). There are 14 residues in the CDR3. Germline CDR1 reads SGDLS; CDR2 reads YYNGEE. Between the trimmed V and J ends, which lost 4 bases and 2 bases, there was a span of 13 bases.